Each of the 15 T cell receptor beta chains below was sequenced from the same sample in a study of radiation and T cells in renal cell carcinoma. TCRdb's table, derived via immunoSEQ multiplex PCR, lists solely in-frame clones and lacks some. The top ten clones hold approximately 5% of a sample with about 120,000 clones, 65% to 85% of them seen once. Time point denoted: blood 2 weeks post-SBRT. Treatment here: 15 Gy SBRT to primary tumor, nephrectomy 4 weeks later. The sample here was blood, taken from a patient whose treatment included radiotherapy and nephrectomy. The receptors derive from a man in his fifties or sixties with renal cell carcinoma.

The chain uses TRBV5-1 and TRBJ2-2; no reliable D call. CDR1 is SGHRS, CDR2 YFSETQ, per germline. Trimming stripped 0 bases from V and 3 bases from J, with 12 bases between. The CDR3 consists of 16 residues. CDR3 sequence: CASSLAAVLHTGELFF. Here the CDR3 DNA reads TGCGCCAGCAGCTTGGCGGCAGTACTCCACACCGGGGAGCTGTTTTTT.

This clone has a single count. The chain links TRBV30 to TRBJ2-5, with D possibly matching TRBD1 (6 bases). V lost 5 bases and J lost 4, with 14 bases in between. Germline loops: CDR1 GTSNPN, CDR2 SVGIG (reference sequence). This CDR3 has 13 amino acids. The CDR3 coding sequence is TGTGCCTGGTCGACCGGGACACGAGAGACCCAGTACTTC. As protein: CAWSTGTRETQYF.

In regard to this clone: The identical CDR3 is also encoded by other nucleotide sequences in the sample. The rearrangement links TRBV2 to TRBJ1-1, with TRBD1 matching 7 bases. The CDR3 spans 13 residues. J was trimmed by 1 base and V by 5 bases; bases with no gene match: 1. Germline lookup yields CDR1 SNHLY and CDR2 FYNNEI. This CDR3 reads CASSRTGNTEAFF. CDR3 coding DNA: TGTGCCAGCAGTCGGACAGGGAACACTGAAGCTTTCTTT.

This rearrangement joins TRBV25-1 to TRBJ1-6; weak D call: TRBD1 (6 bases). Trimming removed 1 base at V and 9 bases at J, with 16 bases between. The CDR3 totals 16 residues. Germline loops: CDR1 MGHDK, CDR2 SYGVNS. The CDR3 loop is CASSESVRGGGSPLHF. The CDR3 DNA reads TGTGCCAGCAGTGAATCCGTCAGAGGGGGAGGTTCACCCCTCCACTTT.

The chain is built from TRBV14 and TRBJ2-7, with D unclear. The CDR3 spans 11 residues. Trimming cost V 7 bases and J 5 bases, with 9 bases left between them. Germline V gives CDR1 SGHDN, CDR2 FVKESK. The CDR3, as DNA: TGTGCCAGCATGTTTATCCACGAGCAGTACTTC. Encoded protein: CASMFIHEQYF.

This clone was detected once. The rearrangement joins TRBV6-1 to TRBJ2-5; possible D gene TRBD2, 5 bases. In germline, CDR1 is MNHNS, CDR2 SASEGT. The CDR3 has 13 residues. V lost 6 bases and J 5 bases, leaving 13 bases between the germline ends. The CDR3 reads CASRPPSGETQYF. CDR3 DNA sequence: TGTGCCAGCAGGCCTCCCTCGGGGGAGACCCAGTACTTC.

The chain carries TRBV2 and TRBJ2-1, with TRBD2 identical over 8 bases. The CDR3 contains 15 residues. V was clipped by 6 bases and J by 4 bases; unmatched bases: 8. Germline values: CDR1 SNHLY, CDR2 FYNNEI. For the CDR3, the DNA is TGTGCCAGCAGGGAGACGGGCGGGGGGTACAATGAGCAGTTCTTC. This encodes CASRETGGGYNEQFF.

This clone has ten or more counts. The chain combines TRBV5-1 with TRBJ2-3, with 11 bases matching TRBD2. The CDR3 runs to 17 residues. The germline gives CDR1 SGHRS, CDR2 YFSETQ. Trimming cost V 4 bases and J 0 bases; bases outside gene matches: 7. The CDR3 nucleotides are TGCGCCAGCAGCGTGGGACTAGCGGATCCTAGCACAGATACGCAGTATTTT. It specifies CASSVGLADPSTDTQYF. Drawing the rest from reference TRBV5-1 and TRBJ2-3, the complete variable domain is KAGVTQTPRYLIKTRGQQVTLSCSPISGHRSVSWYQQTPGQGLQFLFEYFSETQRNKGNFPGRFSGRQFSNSRSEMNVSTLELGDSALYLCASSVGLADPSTDTQYFGPGTRLTVL.

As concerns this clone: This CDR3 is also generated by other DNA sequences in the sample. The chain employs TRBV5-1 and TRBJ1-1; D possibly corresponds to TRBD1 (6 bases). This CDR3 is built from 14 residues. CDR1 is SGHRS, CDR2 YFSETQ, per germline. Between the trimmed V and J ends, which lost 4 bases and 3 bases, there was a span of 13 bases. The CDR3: CASSLDGGDTEAFF. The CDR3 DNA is TGCGCCAGCAGCCTGGATGGGGGCGACACTGAAGCTTTCTTT. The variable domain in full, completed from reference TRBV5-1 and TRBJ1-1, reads KAGVTQTPRYLIKTRGQQVTLSCSPISGHRSVSWYQQTPGQGLQFLFEYFSETQRNKGNFPGRFSGRQFSNSRSEMNVSTLELGDSALYLCASSLDGGDTEAFFGQGTRLTVV.

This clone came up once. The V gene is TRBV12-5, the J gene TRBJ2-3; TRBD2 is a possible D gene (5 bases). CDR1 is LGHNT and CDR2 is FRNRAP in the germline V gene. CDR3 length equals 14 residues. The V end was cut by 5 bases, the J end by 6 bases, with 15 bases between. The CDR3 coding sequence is TGTGCTAGTGGTCGCGACGGGGTATCGGATACGCAGTATTTT. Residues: CASGRDGVSDTQYF. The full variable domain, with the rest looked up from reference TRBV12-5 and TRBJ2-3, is DARVTQTPRHKVTEMGQEVTMRCQPILGHNTVFWYRQTMMQGLELLAYFRNRAPLDDSGMPKDRFSAEMPDATLATLKIQPSEPRDSAVYFCASGRDGVSDTQYFGPGTRLTVL.

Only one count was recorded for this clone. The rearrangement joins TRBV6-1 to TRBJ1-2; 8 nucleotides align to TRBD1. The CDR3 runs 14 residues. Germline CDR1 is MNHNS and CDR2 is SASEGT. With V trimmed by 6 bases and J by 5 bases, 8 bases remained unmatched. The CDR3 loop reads CASSEQGAGYGYTF. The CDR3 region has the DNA TGTGCCAGCAGCGAGCAGGGGGCAGGGTATGGCTACACCTTC.

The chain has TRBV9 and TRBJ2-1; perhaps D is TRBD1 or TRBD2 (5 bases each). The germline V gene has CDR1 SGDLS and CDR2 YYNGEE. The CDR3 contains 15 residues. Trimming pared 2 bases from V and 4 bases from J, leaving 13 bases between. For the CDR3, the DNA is TGTGCCAGCAGCGTCGGGGCGGCGAATTACAATGAGCAGTTCTTC. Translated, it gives CASSVGAANYNEQFF.

The CDR3 loop is CASSSSGLAKGRYTDTQYF. Written as DNA, the CDR3 is TGTGCCAGCAGCTCCTCGGGACTAGCTAAGGGCCGATACACAGATACGCAGTATTTT. V and J are TRBV5-4 and TRBJ2-3, with TRBD2 identical over 9 bases. The CDR3 has 19 residues. Germline CDR1 SGHNT, CDR2 YYREEE (reference sequence). J lost 2 bases, V lost 3 bases, and 16 bases had no gene match.

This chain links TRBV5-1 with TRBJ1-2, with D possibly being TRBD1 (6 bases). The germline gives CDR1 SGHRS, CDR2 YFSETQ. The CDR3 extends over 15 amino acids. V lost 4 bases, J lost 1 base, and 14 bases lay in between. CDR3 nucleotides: TGCGCCAGCAGCCCACGTACGGACAGTAACTATGGCTACACCTTC. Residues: CASSPRTDSNYGYTF.

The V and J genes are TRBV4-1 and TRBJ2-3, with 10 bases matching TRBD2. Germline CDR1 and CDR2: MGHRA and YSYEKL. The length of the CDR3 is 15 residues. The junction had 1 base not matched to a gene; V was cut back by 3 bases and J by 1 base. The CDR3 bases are TGCGCCAGCAGCCACCTAGCGGGAGGCACAGATACGCAGTATTTT. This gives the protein CASSHLAGGTDTQYF.